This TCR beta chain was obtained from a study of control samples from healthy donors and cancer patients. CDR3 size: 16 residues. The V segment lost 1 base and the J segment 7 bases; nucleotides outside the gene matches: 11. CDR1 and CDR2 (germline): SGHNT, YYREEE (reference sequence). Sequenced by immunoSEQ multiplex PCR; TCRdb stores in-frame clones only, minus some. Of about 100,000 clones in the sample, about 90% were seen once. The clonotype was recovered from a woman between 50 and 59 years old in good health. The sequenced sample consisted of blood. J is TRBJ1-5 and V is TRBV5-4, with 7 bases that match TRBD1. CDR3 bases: TGTGCCAGCAGCTTGAACGGGATACAGGGGTCCCAGCCCCAGCATTTT. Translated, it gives CASSLNGIQGSQPQHF. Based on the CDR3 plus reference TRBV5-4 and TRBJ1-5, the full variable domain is ETGVTQSPTHLIKTRGQQVTLRCSSQSGHNTVSWYQQALGQGPQFIFQYYREEENGRGNFPPRFSGLQFPNYSSELNVNALELDDSALYLCASSLNGIQGSQPQHFGDGTRLSIL.